The clone carrying this TCR beta chain was counted at least ten times. Sequenced by immunoSEQ multiplex PCR; TCRdb stores in-frame clones only, minus some. The sample yields some 630,000 clones, more than 70% seen once. The data belong to a study of shared clonotypes between healthy human individuals. The CDR3 length is 10 residues. The germline gives CDR1 MDHEN, CDR2 SYDVKM. V was shortened by 4 bases and J by 10 bases, with 5 bases between the two germline ends. Sequenced input: memory CD4+ T cells sorted from blood. The subset is: CD45RA-negative fraction. The chain is built from TRBV28 and TRBJ1-5; no clear D gene. The origin of this receptor is a woman aged 25 to 39 in good health. CDR3: CASSWGPQHF. The CDR3 bases are TGTGCCAGCAGTTGGGGTCCCCAGCATTTT. The full variable domain, completed using reference TRBV28 and TRBJ1-5, is DVKVTQSSRYLVKRTGEKVFLECVQDMDHENMFWYRQDPGLGLRLIYFSYDVKMKEKGDIPEGYSVSREKKERFSLILESASTNQTSMYLCASSWGPQHFGDGTRLSIL.